This entry lists 3 T cell receptor beta chains sequenced from one sample in a study of blood T cell repertoires in COVID-19. TCRdb's copy holds only in-frame clones and misses some; the assay was immunoSEQ multiplex PCR. This table has about 440,000 clones, less than 95% appearing once. The sample taken for sequencing was PBMCs or T cells enriched from blood (not recorded which). The receptors were sampled from a man aged 18 to 30 who had recovered from COVID-19.

The V call is TRBV5-6, the J call TRBJ1-2; TRBD1 aligns across 8 bases. J was trimmed by 8 bases and V by 4 bases; bases with no gene match: 13. Germline assignment: CDR1 SGHDT and CDR2 YYEEEE. The CDR3 runs 15 residues. The DNA of the CDR3 is TGTGCCAGCAGCACCCGGGACAGGCCGGTTTGGGGCTACACCTTC. It specifies CASSTRDRPVWGYTF.

The rearrangement links TRBV5-4 to TRBJ1-6; 8 bases are a match to TRBD1. Germline assignment: CDR1 SGHNT and CDR2 YYREEE (reference sequence). With 1 base clipped from V and 9 bases from J, the junction kept 12 bases outside the gene matches. The CDR3 sequence is 17 residues long. CDR3 loop: CASSLSGGGQAVSPLHF. The CDR3 nucleotides read TGTGCCAGCAGCTTGTCGGGCGGGGGACAGGCGGTTTCACCCCTCCACTTT.

The V call is TRBV6-5, the J call TRBJ2-5; possible D gene TRBD2, 7 bases. Germline lookup yields CDR1 MNHEY and CDR2 SVGAGI. CDR3 length: 15 amino acids. V lost 1 base to trimming and J lost 5 bases, with 14 bases between them. The CDR3 DNA follows: TGTGCCAGCAGTTACTTCGCAGGGGAGGGGGAGACCCAGTACTTC. It codes for CASSYFAGEGETQYF.